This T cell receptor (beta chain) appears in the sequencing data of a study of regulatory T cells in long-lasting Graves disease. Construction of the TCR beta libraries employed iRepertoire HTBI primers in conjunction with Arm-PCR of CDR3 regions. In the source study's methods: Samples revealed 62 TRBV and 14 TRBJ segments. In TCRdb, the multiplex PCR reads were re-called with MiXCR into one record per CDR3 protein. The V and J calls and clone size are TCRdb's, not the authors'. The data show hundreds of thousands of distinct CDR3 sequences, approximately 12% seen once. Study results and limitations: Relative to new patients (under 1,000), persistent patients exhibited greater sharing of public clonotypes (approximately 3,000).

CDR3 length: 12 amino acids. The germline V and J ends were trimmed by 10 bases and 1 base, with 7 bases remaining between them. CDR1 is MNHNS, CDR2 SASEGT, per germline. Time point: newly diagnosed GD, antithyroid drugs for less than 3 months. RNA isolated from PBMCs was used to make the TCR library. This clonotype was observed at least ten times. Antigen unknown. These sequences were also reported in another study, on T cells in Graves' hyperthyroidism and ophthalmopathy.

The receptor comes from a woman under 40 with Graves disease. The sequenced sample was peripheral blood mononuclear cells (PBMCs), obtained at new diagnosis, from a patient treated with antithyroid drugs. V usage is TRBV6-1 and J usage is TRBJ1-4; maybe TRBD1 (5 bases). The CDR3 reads CAIGGTNEKLFF. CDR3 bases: TGTGCCATCGGGGGAACTAATGAAAAACTGTTTTTT.